These 24 T cell receptor beta chains originate from one sample sequenced in a study of chemoradiotherapy in HPV16-positive cancers. Repertoires were generated with immunoSEQ multiplex PCR, while TCRdb's copy carries only in-frame clones and drops some. This sample has 29,000 or so clones, with nearly 95% found just once. Here the sequenced sample was blood, taken from a patient who underwent chemoradiotherapy. These receptors originate from a human donor with HPV-associated anogenital cancer.

V is TRBV4-2 and J is TRBJ2-2; D remains ambiguous. V lost 1 base to trimming and J lost 8 bases, with 17 bases between them. Germline lookup yields CDR1 LGHNA and CDR2 YNFKEQ. This CDR3 has 16 residues. For the CDR3, the DNA is TGTGCCAGCAGCCAAGGGTCAGACCGTCCGGCGGGGGAGCTGTTTTTT. Translating it yields CASSQGSDRPAGELFF.

This chain links TRBV10-2 with TRBJ2-6; weak D call: TRBD1 (5 bases). The CDR3 contains 13 residues. Germline V gene lookup returns CDR1 WSHSY and CDR2 SAAADI. V gave up 8 bases and J gave up 10 bases, with 15 bases separating them. Written as DNA, the CDR3 is TGCGCCAGCGGGGCAACTGGTGTAAACGTCCTGACTTTC. Its translation: CASGATGVNVLTF.

This chain connects TRBV11-2 to TRBJ2-7; D unresolved. Between the trimmed V and J ends, which lost 5 bases and 3 bases, there was a span of 8 bases. CDR3 length: 12 amino acids. CDR1 is SGHAT, CDR2 FQNNGV, per germline. The CDR3 spells CASSPLLYEQYF. The CDR3 DNA is TGTGCCAGCAGCCCACTACTCTACGAGCAGTACTTC.

The chain links TRBV21-1 to TRBJ2-1; the DNA was not used to check the table's D call, TRBD2. TRBV21-1 represents a pseudogene. This CDR3 spans 16 amino acids. CDR3 nucleotide sequence: TGTGCCAGCAGCAAGCCCCAACTAGCTATCTACAATGAGCAGTTCTTC. It translates to CASSKPQLAIYNEQFF.

The CDR3 region has the DNA TGTGCCAGCAGCTTAAATGTGGGAGTCTACAATGAGCAGTTCTTC. Protein: CASSLNVGVYNEQFF. This chain links TRBV7-3 with TRBJ2-1; a weak D match, TRBD2 (5 bases). The V and J ends lost 1 base and 3 bases respectively, with 10 bases between them. Germline values: CDR1 SGHTA, CDR2 FQGTGA. The CDR3 is made up of 15 amino acids.

The gene calls are TRBV15 and TRBJ2-3; 7 bases align to TRBD1. This CDR3 spans 16 amino acids. V dropped 6 bases and J dropped 2; count of bases not matched to a gene: 11. Germline V gives CDR1 LNHNV, CDR2 YYDKDF (reference sequence). CDR3 sequence: CATSRRPQGVTDTQYF. The CDR3, as DNA: TGTGCCACCAGTCGCCGACCCCAGGGGGTCACAGATACGCAGTATTTT.

The rearrangement joins TRBV6-5 to TRBJ1-2, with no clear D. Per the germline V gene, CDR1 is MNHEY and CDR2 is SVGAGI. The length of the CDR3 is 15 residues. Trimming took off 0 bases at V and 4 bases at J, with 12 bases between the two ends. CDR3: CASSYSRQNVYGYTF. The CDR3 DNA follows: TGTGCCAGCAGTTACTCTCGGCAGAACGTCTATGGCTACACCTTC.

V gene TRBV5-5 combines with J gene TRBJ1-2; D is ambiguous. The CDR3 is made up of 13 amino acids. Looked up from germline, CDR1 is SGHKS and CDR2 is YYEKEE (reference sequence). Trimming removed 4 bases at V and 8 bases at J, with 15 bases between. The CDR3 DNA follows: TGTGCCAGCAGCCAGCTGGCGGCCAAGGGCTACACCTTC. Translated, it gives CASSQLAAKGYTF.

This chain uses TRBV7-9 with TRBJ1-2; D gene ambiguous. The CDR3 spans 11 residues. The V end lost 5 bases, the J end lost 4 bases, and 5 bases lay between the germline ends. Germline CDR1 reads SEHNR; CDR2 reads FQNEAQ (reference sequence). The CDR3 sequence is CASSPGYGYTF. The CDR3 DNA is TGTGCCAGCAGCCCAGGCTATGGCTACACCTTC.

This chain connects TRBV2 to TRBJ1-2; TRBD1 is a possible D gene (6 bases). Germline V CDR1 and CDR2: SNHLY, FYNNEI. Trimming left V 7 bases short and J 0 bases short, with 6 bases between. The CDR3 has 12 residues. CDR3: CASTGANYGYTF. Written as DNA, the CDR3 is TGTGCCAGCACAGGGGCTAACTATGGCTACACCTTC. The full variable domain, in which reference TRBV2 and TRBJ1-2 provide the parts outside the CDR3, is EPEVTQTPSHQVTQMGQEVILRCVPISNHLYFYWYRQILGQKVEFLVSFYNNEISEKSEIFDDQFSVERPDGSNFTLKIRSTKLEDSAMYFCASTGANYGYTFGSGTRLTVV.

CDR3 DNA: TGTGCCAGCAGCTTAGATGTGGATGGCTACACCTTC. This sequence encodes CASSLDVDGYTF. The V call is TRBV7-8, the J call TRBJ1-2; D is unclear. The CDR3 runs 12 residues. Trimming left V 1 base short and J 6 bases short, with 6 bases between. Germline lookup yields CDR1 SGHVS and CDR2 FQNEAQ.

CDR3 nucleotides: TGTGCCAGTAGTACTGGGGGGACAGGGGGAAGCTACACCTTC. Residues: CASSTGGTGGSYTF. The V and J genes are TRBV19 and TRBJ1-2; 11 bases line up with TRBD1. The V gene's germline CDR1 is LNHDA and CDR2 SQIVND (reference sequence). This CDR3 region has 14 residues. The V gene end was trimmed by 4 bases and the J gene end by 9 bases; junction bases not matched to a gene: 7.

This chain connects TRBV7-2 to TRBJ1-2; no definite D call. V lost 5 bases and J 8 bases, leaving 15 bases between the germline ends. The CDR3 sequence is 13 residues long. Germline CDR1 is SGHTA and CDR2 is FQGNSA. The CDR3 sequence is CASSLTGEGGYTF. CDR3 sequence (DNA): TGTGCCAGCAGCCTAACCGGGGAAGGCGGCTACACCTTC.

V gene TRBV7-7 combines with J gene TRBJ2-3; TRBD2 matches at 16 bases. The CDR3 has 16 residues. The germline CDR1 and CDR2 sequences are SSHAT and FNYEAQ (reference sequence). V lost 5 bases, J lost 3 bases, and 2 bases stayed unmatched. The CDR3 DNA reads TGTGCCAGCAGCGAGGGACTAGCGGGGGGGACAGATACGCAGTATTTT. Its translation: CASSEGLAGGTDTQYF. Based on the CDR3 plus reference TRBV7-7 and TRBJ2-3, the full variable domain is GAGVSQSPRYKVTKRGQDVTLRCDPISSHATLYWYQQALGQGPEFLTYFNYEAQPDKSGLPSDRFSAERPEGSISTLTIQRTEQRDSAMYRCASSEGLAGGTDTQYFGPGTRLTVL.

The rearrangement links TRBV19 to TRBJ2-3; 11 bases map to TRBD2. The J segment lost 5 bases and the V segment lost 1 base, leaving 2 bases of the junction unmatched. The CDR3 consists of 15 residues. Looked up from germline, CDR1 is LNHDA and CDR2 is SQIVND (reference sequence). The CDR3 sequence is CASSIGGLAGDTQYF. In DNA form, the CDR3 reads TGTGCCAGTAGTATAGGTGGACTAGCGGGAGATACGCAGTATTTT. Complete variable domain (other parts from reference TRBV19 and TRBJ2-3): DGGITQSPKYLFRKEGQNVTLSCEQNLNHDAMYWYRQDPGQGLRLIYYSQIVNDFQKGDIAEGYSVSREKKESFPLTVTSAQKNPTAFYLCASSIGGLAGDTQYFGPGTRLTVL.

The rearrangement uses TRBV2 and TRBJ1-5; 10 bases agree with TRBD1. This CDR3 spans 15 amino acids. Losses at the gene ends were 6 bases for V and 4 bases for J; bases not matched to a gene: 6. Germline CDR1 and CDR2: SNHLY and FYNNEI. This CDR3 reads CASRDRQGANQPQHF. The CDR3 DNA is TGTGCCAGCAGAGATAGACAGGGGGCTAATCAGCCCCAGCATTTT. Full variable domain (rest looked up from reference TRBV2 and TRBJ1-5): EPEVTQTPSHQVTQMGQEVILRCVPISNHLYFYWYRQILGQKVEFLVSFYNNEISEKSEIFDDQFSVERPDGSNFTLKIRSTKLEDSAMYFCASRDRQGANQPQHFGDGTRLSIL.

The chain couples TRBV7-2 to TRBJ2-2, with D maybe TRBD1 (7 bases). The CDR3 is made up of 18 amino acids. From germline, CDR1 is SGHTA and CDR2 FQGNSA. With 4 bases removed from V and 5 bases from J, the gap between germline ends came to 23 bases. The CDR3 sequence is CASSSHRQGMGGTGELFF. DNA for the CDR3: TGTGCCAGCAGCTCCCATAGACAGGGTATGGGAGGAACCGGGGAGCTGTTTTTT. Supplemented by reference TRBV7-2 and TRBJ2-2, the full variable domain reads GAGVSQSPSNKVTEKGKDVELRCDPISGHTALYWYRQSLGQGLEFLIYFQGNSAPDKSGLPSDRFSAERTGGSVSTLTIQRTQQEDSAVYLCASSSHRQGMGGTGELFFGEGSRLTVL.

The chain combines TRBV7-2 with TRBJ1-5, with D unclear. Germline CDR1 and CDR2: SGHTA and FQGNSA. The V gene lost 2 bases and the J gene lost 1 base, with 3 bases spanning the gap. The CDR3 is 13 residues long. CDR3 sequence: CASSLPSNQPQHF. CDR3 bases: TGTGCCAGCAGCTTACCCAGCAATCAGCCCCAGCATTTT.

There are a few counts of this clone. The V and J genes are TRBV7-6 and TRBJ2-7; 9 positions match TRBD1. V shed 10 bases and J 4 bases; nucleotides not matched to a gene: 14. The CDR3 contains 15 residues. Germline CDR1 and CDR2: SGHVS and FNYEAQ. The CDR3 DNA reads TGTGCCATCTCCGCACCGGGACAGGGCTCGTACGAGCAGTACTTC. This codes for CAISAPGQGSYEQYF.

The chain uses TRBV18 and TRBJ2-7; 9 positions agree with TRBD1. CDR1 is KGHSH, CDR2 LQKENI, per germline. The J segment lost 7 bases and the V segment lost 6 bases, leaving 7 bases of the junction unmatched. This CDR3 region has 13 residues. The CDR3 sequence is CASSPGQGWEQYF. The CDR3 nucleotides are TGTGCCAGCTCTCCGGGACAGGGCTGGGAGCAGTACTTC. Drawing the rest from reference TRBV18 and TRBJ2-7, the complete variable domain is NAGVMQNPRHLVRRRGQEARLRCSPMKGHSHVYWYRQLPEEGLKFMVYLQKENIIDESGMPKERFSAEFPKEGPSILRIQQVVRGDSAAYFCASSPGQGWEQYFGPGTRLTVT.

V gene TRBV29-1 combines with J gene TRBJ2-7; the D gene is possibly TRBD2 (6 bases). Per the germline V gene, CDR1 is SQVTM and CDR2 is ANQGSEA. The length of the CDR3 is 17 residues. With 6 bases removed from V and 0 bases from J, the gap between germline ends came to 24 bases. Here the CDR3 reads CSVQPYGRGRPSYEQYF. Written as DNA, the CDR3 is TGCAGCGTGCAACCATATGGGCGGGGAAGGCCCTCCTACGAGCAGTACTTC.

In this sample, this clone turned up once. The chain recombines TRBV7-2 with TRBJ1-5, with 7 nucleotides matching TRBD1. Germline CDR1 is SGHTA and CDR2 is FQGNSA. V gave up 1 base and J gave up 7 bases; unmatched junction bases: 10. The CDR3 covers 16 residues. CDR3 nucleotides: TGTGCCAGCAGCTTAGGAGGGGCAGGGGGAATACAGCCCCAGCATTTT. It codes for CASSLGGAGGIQPQHF.

This clone has just a few counts. This chain joins TRBV27 and TRBJ1-6; D perhaps matches TRBD1 (6 bases). This CDR3 comprises 16 residues. Germline V gives CDR1 MNHEY, CDR2 SMNVEV (reference sequence). V was shortened by 5 bases and J by 14 bases, with 25 bases between the two germline ends. CDR3 sequence reads: CASSPYPTGTSFTLHF. CDR3 coding DNA: TGTGCCAGCAGTCCTTATCCCACCGGGACATCGTTCACCCTCCACTTT.

The chain employs TRBV9 and TRBJ2-1; D is ambiguous. Germline-derived CDR1 and CDR2 are SGDLS and YYNGEE. The CDR3 runs to 13 residues. V was clipped by 0 bases and J by 8 bases, with 9 bases between them. The CDR3 DNA is TGTGCCAGCAGCGTAGACTTTGGGGATGAGCAGTTCTTC. Its translation is CASSVDFGDEQFF.